Here is one T cell receptor beta chain with its context. Other DNA sequences in this specimen translate into the identical CDR3. Authors' analysis steps: Reference gene primers were amplified, and this amplification served to estimate nucleated cell counts. TCRdb's copy holds only in-frame clones and misses some; the assay was immunoSEQ multiplex PCR. That table gives V, J and clone size, and the DNA gave D and trimming. Of 130,000 or so clones listed, around 86% are singletons. The sample comes from a study of blood T cell repertoires in COVID-19. Background on the study: Some COVID-19 samples were acute and others convalescent; all came from the United States, Italy and Spain. Nucleic acid was either cDNA or gDNA, and it came from T cells, B-cell-depleted T cells, or PBMCs.

The CDR3 covers 16 residues. V lost 4 bases to trimming and J lost 4 bases; unmatched junction nucleotides: 9. Germline CDR1 is SGHRS and CDR2 is YFSETQ. The chain carries TRBV5-1 and TRBJ1-3; TRBD1 aligns across 9 bases. The sequencing input was peripheral blood. This receptor was taken from a human donor in a cohort sampled during active COVID-19. The CDR3 DNA is TGCGCCAGCAGCCTGGGGGGACAGGGTTCAGGAAACACCATATATTTT. The encoded protein is CASSLGGQGSGNTIYF.